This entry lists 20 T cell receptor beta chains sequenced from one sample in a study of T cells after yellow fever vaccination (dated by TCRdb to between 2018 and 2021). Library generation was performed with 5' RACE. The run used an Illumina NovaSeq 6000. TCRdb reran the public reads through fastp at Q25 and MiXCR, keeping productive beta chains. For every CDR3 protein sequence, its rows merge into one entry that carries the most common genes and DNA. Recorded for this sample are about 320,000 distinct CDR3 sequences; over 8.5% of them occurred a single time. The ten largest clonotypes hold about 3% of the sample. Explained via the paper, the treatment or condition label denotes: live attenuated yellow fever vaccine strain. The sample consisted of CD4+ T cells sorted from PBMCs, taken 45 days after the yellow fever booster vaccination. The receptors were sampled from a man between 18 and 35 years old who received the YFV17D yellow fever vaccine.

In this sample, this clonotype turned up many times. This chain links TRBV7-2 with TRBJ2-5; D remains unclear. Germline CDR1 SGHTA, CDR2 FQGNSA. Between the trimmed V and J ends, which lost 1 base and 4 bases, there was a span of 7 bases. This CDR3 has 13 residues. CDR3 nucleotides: TGTGCCAGCAGCTTAGGGGCGGTAGAGACCCAGTACTTC. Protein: CASSLGAVETQYF.

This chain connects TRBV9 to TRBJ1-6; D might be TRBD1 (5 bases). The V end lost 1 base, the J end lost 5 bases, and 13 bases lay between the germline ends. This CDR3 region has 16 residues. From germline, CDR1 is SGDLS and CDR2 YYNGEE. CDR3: CASSVSGGADNSPLHF. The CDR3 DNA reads TGTGCCAGCAGCGTATCGGGGGGTGCGGATAATTCACCCCTCCACTTT.

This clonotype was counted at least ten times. The CDR3 region has the DNA TGCGCCAGCAGCCCCACCGGGGGCTACGAGCAGTACGTC. Its translation: CASSPTGGYEQYV. The rearrangement uses TRBV5-1 and TRBJ2-7, with D perhaps TRBD2 (6 bases). V was trimmed by 4 bases and J by 3 bases, leaving 11 bases between them. CDR1 is SGHRS, CDR2 YFSETQ, per germline. The CDR3 sequence is 13 residues long.

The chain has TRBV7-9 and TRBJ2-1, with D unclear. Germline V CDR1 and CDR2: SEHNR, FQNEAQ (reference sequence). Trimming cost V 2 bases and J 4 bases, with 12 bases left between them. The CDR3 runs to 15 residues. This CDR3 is CASSLWLVGYNEQFF. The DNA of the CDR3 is TGTGCCAGCAGCTTATGGTTAGTAGGGTACAATGAGCAGTTCTTC. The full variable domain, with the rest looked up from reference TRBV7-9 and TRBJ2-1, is DTGVSQNPRHKITKRGQNVTFRCDPISEHNRLYWYRQTLGQGPEFLTYFQNEAQLEKSRLLSDRFSAERPKGSFSTLEIQRTEQGDSAMYLCASSLWLVGYNEQFFGPGTRLTVL.

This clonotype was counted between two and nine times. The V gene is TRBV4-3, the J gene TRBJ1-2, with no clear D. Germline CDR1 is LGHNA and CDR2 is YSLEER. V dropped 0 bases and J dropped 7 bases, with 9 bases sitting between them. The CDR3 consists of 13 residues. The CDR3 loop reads CASSQDPASGYTF. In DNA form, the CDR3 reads TGCGCCAGCAGCCAAGATCCCGCCTCTGGCTACACCTTC.

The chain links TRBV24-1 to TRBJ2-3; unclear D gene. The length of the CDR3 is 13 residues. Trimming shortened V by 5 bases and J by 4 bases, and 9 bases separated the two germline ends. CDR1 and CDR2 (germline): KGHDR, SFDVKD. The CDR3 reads CATSGSGADTQYF. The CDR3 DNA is TGTGCCACCAGTGGGTCCGGCGCAGATACGCAGTATTTT.

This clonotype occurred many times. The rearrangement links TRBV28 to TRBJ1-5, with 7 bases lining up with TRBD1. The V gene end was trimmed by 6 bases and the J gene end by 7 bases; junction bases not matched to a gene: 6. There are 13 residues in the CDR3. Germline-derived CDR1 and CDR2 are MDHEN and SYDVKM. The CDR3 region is CASSLEGQQPQHF. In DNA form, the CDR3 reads TGTGCCAGCAGCTTAGAGGGACAGCAGCCCCAGCATTTT.

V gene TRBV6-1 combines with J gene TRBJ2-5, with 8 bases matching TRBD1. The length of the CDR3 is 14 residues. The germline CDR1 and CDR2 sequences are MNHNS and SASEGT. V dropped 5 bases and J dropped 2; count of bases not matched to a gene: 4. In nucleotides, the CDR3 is TGTGCCAGCAGTAACTACAGGGGGCAAGAGACCCAGTACTTC. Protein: CASSNYRGQETQYF.

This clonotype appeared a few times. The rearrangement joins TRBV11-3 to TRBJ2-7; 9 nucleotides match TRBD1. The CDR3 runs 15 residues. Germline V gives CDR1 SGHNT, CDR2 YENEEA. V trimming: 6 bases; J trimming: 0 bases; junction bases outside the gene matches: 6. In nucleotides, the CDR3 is TGTGCCAGCAGTAAAGGACAGGGGCGCTCCTACGAGCAGTACTTC. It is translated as CASSKGQGRSYEQYF.

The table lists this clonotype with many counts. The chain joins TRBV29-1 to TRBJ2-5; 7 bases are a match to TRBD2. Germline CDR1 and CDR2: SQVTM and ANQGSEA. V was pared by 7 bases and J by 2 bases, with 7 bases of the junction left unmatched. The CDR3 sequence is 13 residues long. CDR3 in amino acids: CSATSGGQETQYF. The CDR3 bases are TGCAGCGCCACGTCCGGGGGGCAAGAGACCCAGTACTTC.

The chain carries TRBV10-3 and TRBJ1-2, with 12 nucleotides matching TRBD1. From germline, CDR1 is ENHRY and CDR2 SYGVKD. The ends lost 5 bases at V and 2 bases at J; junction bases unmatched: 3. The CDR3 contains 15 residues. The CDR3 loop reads CAISSGTGGNYGYTF. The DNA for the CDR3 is TGTGCCATCAGTTCCGGGACAGGGGGCAACTATGGCTACACCTTC.

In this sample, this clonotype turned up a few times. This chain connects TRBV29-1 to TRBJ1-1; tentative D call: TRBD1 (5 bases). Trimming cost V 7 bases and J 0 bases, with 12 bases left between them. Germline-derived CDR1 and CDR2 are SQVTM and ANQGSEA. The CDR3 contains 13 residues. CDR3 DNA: TGCAGCGGAAACAGGAACATGAACACTGAAGCTTTCTTT. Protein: CSGNRNMNTEAFF.

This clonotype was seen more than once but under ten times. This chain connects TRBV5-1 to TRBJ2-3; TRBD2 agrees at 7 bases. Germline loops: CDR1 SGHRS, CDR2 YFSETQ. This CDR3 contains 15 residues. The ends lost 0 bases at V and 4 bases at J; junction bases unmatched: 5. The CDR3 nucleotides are TGCGCCAGCAGCTTGGACTCGGGGGGTTCAGATACGCAGTATTTT. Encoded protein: CASSLDSGGSDTQYF.

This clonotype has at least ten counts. CDR3 sequence reads: CASSYRSWVAVGHNEQFF. For the CDR3, the DNA is TGTGCCAGCAGTTACCGCAGTTGGGTAGCAGTGGGACACAATGAGCAGTTCTTC. The rearrangement joins TRBV6-5 to TRBJ2-1; possibly TRBD1 or TRBD2 for D (5 bases each). The CDR3 consists of 18 residues. Germline CDR1 and CDR2: MNHEY and SVGAGI. V lost 2 bases, J lost 5 bases, and 22 bases lay in between.

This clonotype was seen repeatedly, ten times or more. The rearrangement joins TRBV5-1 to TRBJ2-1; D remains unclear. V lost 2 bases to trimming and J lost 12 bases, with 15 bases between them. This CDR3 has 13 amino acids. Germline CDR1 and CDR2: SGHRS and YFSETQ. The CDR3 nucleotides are TGCGCCAGCAGCTTTGGGCCAAACTGGGGGCAGTTCTTC. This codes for CASSFGPNWGQFF.

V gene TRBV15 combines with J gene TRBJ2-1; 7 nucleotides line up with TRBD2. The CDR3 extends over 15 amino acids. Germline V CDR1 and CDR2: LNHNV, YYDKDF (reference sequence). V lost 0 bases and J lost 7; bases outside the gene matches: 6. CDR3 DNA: TGTGCCACCAGCAGAGATCAATCGGGGGGAAATGAGCAGTTCTTC. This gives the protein CATSRDQSGGNEQFF.

The CDR3 loop is CASSLQGPGELFF. The DNA of the CDR3 is TGCGCCAGCAGCTTACAGGGTCCCGGGGAGCTGTTTTTT. This chain uses TRBV5-1 with TRBJ2-2; possible D gene TRBD1, 6 bases. In germline, CDR1 is SGHRS, CDR2 YFSETQ. V lost 2 bases, J lost 6 bases, and 8 bases lay in between. The CDR3 sequence is 13 residues long.

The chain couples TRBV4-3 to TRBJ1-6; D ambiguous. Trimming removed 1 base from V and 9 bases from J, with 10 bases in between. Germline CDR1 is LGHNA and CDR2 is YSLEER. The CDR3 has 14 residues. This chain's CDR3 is CASSQGREASPLHF. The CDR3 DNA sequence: TGCGCCAGCAGCCAAGGGAGGGAGGCTTCACCCCTCCACTTT.

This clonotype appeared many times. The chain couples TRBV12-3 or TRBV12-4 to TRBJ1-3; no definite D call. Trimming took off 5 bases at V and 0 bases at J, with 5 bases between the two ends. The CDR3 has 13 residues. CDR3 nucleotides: TGTGCCAGCAGTATCAACTCTGGAAACACCATATATTTT. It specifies CASSINSGNTIYF.

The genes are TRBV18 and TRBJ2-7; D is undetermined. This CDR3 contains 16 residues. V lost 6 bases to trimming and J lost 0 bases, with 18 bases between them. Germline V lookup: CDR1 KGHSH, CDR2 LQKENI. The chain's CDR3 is CASSPGVGPGSYEQYF. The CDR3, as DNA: TGTGCCAGCTCCCCTGGGGTAGGCCCGGGCTCCTACGAGCAGTACTTC.